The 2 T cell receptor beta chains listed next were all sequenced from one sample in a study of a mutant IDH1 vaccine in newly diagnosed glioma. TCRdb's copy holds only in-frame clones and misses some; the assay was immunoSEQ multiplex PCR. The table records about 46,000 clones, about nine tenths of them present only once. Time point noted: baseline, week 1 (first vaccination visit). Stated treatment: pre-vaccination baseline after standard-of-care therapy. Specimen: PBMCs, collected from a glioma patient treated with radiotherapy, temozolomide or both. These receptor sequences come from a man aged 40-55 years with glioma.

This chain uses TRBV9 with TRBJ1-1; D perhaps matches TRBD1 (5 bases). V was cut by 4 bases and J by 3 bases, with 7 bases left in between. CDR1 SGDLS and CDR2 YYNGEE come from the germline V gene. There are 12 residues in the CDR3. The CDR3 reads CASSPRDTEAFF. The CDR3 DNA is TGTGCCAGCAGCCCCAGGGACACTGAAGCTTTCTTT.

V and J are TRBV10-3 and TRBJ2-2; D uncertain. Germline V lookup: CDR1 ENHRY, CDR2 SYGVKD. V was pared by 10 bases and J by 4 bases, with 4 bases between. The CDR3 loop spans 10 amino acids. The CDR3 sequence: CASGTGELFF. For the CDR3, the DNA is TGTGCCAGCGGCACCGGGGAGCTGTTTTTT.